The T cell receptor (beta chain) under discussion was sequenced for a study of blood T cell repertoires in COVID-19. About the study: T cells, B-cell-depleted T cells, or PBMCs provided the cDNA or gDNA that served as material.

This clone came up a few times. Trimming cost V 0 bases and J 7 bases, with 7 bases left between them. The CDR3 runs to 12 residues. Germline-derived CDR1 and CDR2 are WNHNN and SYGVQD (reference sequence). Generated by immunoSEQ multiplex PCR, the TCRdb table keeps only in-frame clones and is missing some. The sample has 350,000 to 450,000 clones; around 87% are singletons. The specimen was PBMCs or T cells enriched from blood (not recorded which). The chain combines TRBV10-1 with TRBJ2-7; D not resolved. The receptor was isolated from a man aged 40-50 years in a cohort exposed to, infected with or recovered from COVID-19 (not recorded which). CDR3 sequence (DNA): TGCGCCAGCAGTGAGTCATTGAGGGAGCAGTACTTC. It codes for CASSESLREQYF.